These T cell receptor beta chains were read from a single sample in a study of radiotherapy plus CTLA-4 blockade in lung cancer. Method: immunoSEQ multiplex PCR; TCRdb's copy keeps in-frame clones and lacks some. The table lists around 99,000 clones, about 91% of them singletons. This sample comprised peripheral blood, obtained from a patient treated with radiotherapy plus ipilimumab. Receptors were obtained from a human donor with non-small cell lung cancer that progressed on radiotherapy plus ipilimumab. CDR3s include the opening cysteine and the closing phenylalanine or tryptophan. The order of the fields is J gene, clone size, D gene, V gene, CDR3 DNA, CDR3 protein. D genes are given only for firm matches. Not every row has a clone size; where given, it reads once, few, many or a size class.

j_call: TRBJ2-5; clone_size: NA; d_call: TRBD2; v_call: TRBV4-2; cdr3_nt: TGTGCCAGCAGCCAAGATGTTGCTCTAGCGGGAGTTTCGGAGACCCAGTACTTC; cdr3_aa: CASSQDVALAGVSETQYF
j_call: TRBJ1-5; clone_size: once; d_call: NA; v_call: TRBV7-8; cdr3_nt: TGTGCCAGCAGCGCGGATGGCGGTTATAGCAATCAGCCCCAGCATTTT; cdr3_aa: CASSADGGYSNQPQHF
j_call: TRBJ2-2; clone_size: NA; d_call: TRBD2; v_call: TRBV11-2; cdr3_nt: TGTGCCAGCAGCTTAACTAGCGGGGTGAACACCGGGGAGCTGTTTTTT; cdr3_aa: CASSLTSGVNTGELFF
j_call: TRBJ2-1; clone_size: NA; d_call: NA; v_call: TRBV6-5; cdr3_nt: TGTGCCAGCAGTTACTCTTTGGAACAGGGCAATGAGCAGTTCTTC; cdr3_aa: CASSYSLEQGNEQFF
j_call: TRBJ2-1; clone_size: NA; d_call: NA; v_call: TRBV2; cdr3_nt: TGTGCCAGCAGTGAAGCTAGGACTACTAATGAGCAGTTCTTC; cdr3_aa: CASSEARTTNEQFF
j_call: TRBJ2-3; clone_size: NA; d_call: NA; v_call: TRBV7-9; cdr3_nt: TGTGCCAGCAGCTTTCGTCGGGAGCCCACAGATACGCAGTATTTT; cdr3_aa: CASSFRREPTDTQYF
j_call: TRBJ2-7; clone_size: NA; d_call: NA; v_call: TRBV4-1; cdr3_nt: TGCGCCAGCAGCCCTTCGAGTTACGAGCAGTACTTC; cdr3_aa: CASSPSSYEQYF
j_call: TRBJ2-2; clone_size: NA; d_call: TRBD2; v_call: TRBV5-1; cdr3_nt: TGCGCCAGCAGCTTCGGGAAGAGCGGGAGGGCAACCGGGGAGCTGTTTTTT; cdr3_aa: CASSFGKSGRATGELFF
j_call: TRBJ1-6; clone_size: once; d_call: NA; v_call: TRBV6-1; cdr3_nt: TGTGCCAGCAGTGCTACAGGTCACAGCTCCTATAATTCACCCCTCCACTTT; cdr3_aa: CASSATGHSSYNSPLHF
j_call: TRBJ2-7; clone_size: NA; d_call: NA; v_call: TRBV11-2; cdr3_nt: TGTGCCAGCAAAACCAGAACCGGGGGATACGAGCAGTACTTC; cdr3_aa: CASKTRTGGYEQYF
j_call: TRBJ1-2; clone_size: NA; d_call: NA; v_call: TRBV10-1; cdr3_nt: TGCGCCAGTCGGACGGATAACTATGGCTACACCTTC; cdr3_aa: CASRTDNYGYTF
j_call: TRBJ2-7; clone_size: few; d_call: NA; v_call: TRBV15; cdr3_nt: TGTGCCACCAGCGTAACACAGGGATATTGGGACGAGCAGTACTTC; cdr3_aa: CATSVTQGYWDEQYF
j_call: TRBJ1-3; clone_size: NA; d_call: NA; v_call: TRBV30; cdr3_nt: TGTGCCTGGAGCCCCCGGGACCGGGCTGGAAACACCATATATTTT; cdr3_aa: CAWSPRDRAGNTIYF
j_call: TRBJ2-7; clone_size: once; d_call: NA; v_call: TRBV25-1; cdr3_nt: TGTGCCAGCAGAAGCACAGGGTCCTACGAGCAGTACTTC; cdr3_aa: CASRSTGSYEQYF
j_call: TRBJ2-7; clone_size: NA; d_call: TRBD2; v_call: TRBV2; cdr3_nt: TGTGCCAGCAGTCTGGAGCGGGACTCCTACGAGCAGTACTTC; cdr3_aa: CASSLERDSYEQYF